The 26 T cell receptor beta chains given below trace back to one sample, sequenced in a study of blood T cell repertoires in COVID-19 (dated by TCRdb to between 2020 and 2021). Libraries were prepared through the immunoSEQ multiplex PCR assay. What TCRdb holds here is the immuneACCESS table cut down to in-frame rearrangements. Part of the clones is not present; checked against another copy, under half of the missing clones reflect an unresolved V gene, and the others are unexplained. The sample table holds around 87,000 clones, of which around 89% were seen once. Roughly 9% of the sample belongs to the ten largest clones. The source material was peripheral blood. The receptors derive from a middle-aged man with acute or convalescent COVID-19.

The chain uses TRBV20-1 and TRBJ1-5; 9 bases map to TRBD1. Germline-derived CDR1 and CDR2 are DFQATT and SNEGSKA (reference sequence). The CDR3 has 14 residues. The ends lost 3 bases at V and 5 bases at J; junction bases unmatched: 5. CDR3: CSASQDRGHQPQHF. The DNA for the CDR3 is TGCAGTGCTAGTCAGGACAGGGGTCATCAGCCCCAGCATTTT.

The chain couples TRBV3-1 (or the pseudogene TRBV3-2) to TRBJ2-5; unclear D gene. V dropped 3 bases and J dropped 5 bases, with 7 bases sitting between them. CDR1 LGHDT and CDR2 YNNKEL come from the germline V gene (reference sequence). The CDR3 consists of 12 residues. Here the CDR3 DNA reads TGTGCCAGCAGCCACTCTTTGGAGACCCAGTACTTC. Encoded protein: CASSHSLETQYF.

The V and J genes are TRBV30 and TRBJ1-5; the D gene is possibly TRBD1 (5 bases). The V end lost 2 bases, the J end lost 2 bases, and 7 bases lay between the germline ends. This CDR3 has 13 amino acids. CDR1 and CDR2 from the germline V gene are GTSNPN and SVGIG (reference sequence). As DNA, the CDR3 is TGTGCCTGGAGTAAACAGGGCAATCAGCCCCAGCATTTT. This translates into CAWSKQGNQPQHF.

The gene calls are TRBV30 and TRBJ1-1, with a possible D match to TRBD1 (6 bases). Germline loops: CDR1 GTSNPN, CDR2 SVGIG (reference sequence). The CDR3 loop spans 13 amino acids. The V end lost 1 base, the J end lost 2 bases, and 8 bases lay between the germline ends. The CDR3, as DNA: TGTGCCTGGAGTGGACAGGTTAACACTGAAGCTTTCTTT. Its translation: CAWSGQVNTEAFF.

The V call is TRBV5-1, the J call TRBJ1-2; possibly TRBD1 for D (6 bases). The CDR3 has 16 residues. Trimming took 4 bases from V and 2 from J, leaving 18 bases between them. CDR1 SGHRS and CDR2 YFSETQ come from the germline V gene. The CDR3 DNA reads TGCGCCAGCAGCCGAGAGGAAACAGGGACCAACTATGGCTACACCTTC. Protein: CASSREETGTNYGYTF.

The chain uses TRBV29-1 and TRBJ1-1; a possible D gene is TRBD1 (6 bases). Trimming stripped 7 bases from V and 4 bases from J, with 13 bases between. CDR3 length: 12 residues. From germline, CDR1 is SQVTM and CDR2 ANQGSEA. CDR3 in DNA: TGCAGCGCGCAACAGGGAACCACTGAAGCTTTCTTT. Translated, it gives CSAQQGTTEAFF.

The chain recombines TRBV14 with TRBJ1-6; no clear D. Trimming took off 4 bases at V and 3 bases at J, with 10 bases between the two ends. The CDR3 has 15 amino acids. CDR1 SGHDN and CDR2 FVKESK come from the germline V gene. CDR3 DNA: TGTGCCAGCAGCCTTAGACAATACTATAATTCACCCCTCCACTTT. Translated: CASSLRQYYNSPLHF.

The chain recombines TRBV7-9 with TRBJ2-7; TRBD1 is a possible D gene (6 bases). The CDR3 has 14 residues. Germline lookup yields CDR1 SEHNR and CDR2 FQNEAQ (reference sequence). Trimming took off 1 base at V and 0 bases at J, with 7 bases between the two ends. In DNA form, the CDR3 reads TGTGCCAGCAGCTTAGGACAGGCCTCCTACGAGCAGTACTTC. This translates into CASSLGQASYEQYF.

V is TRBV11-2 and J is TRBJ2-3; D is possibly TRBD1 (6 bases). The CDR3 length is 15 residues. V was cut by 4 bases and J by 0 bases, with 11 bases left in between. The germline V gene encodes CDR1 SGHAT and CDR2 FQNNGV. The CDR3 here is CASSSGDTSTDTQYF. For the CDR3, the DNA is TGTGCCAGCAGCTCCGGGGACACTAGCACAGATACGCAGTATTTT. Full variable domain (outside the CDR3, taken from reference TRBV11-2 and TRBJ2-3): EAGVAQSPRYKIIEKRQSVAFWCNPISGHATLYWYQQILGQGPKLLIQFQNNGVVDDSQLPKDRFSAERLKGVDSTLKIQPAKLEDSAVYLCASSSGDTSTDTQYFGPGTRLTVL.

J is TRBJ1-5 and V is TRBV10-2, with 7 positions matching TRBD1. The CDR3 covers 14 residues. CDR1 is WSHSY, CDR2 SAAADI, per germline. After removal of 3 bases from V and 3 bases from J, the junction contained 2 bases not matched to a gene. DNA of the CDR3: TGCGCCAGCAGTGACAGGGGGAACAATCAGCCCCAGCATTTT. This codes for CASSDRGNNQPQHF.

This chain joins TRBV5-1 and TRBJ1-2; D call uncertain. Germline V gene data show CDR1 as SGHRS and CDR2 as YFSETQ. Trimming removed 0 bases at V and 6 bases at J, with 9 bases between. The CDR3 consists of 13 residues. Here the CDR3 reads CASSLADQNGYTF. The CDR3 DNA follows: TGCGCCAGCAGCTTGGCCGATCAGAATGGCTACACCTTC.

This clone was found once. The chain carries TRBV2 and TRBJ2-5, with D tentatively TRBD2 (6 bases). The CDR3 consists of 14 residues. CDR1 and CDR2 from the germline V gene are SNHLY and FYNNEI. V was clipped by 6 bases and J by 5 bases, with 16 bases between them. In nucleotides, the CDR3 is TGTGCCAGCAGATCGGCGGGGCCTATTGAGACCCAGTACTTC. It codes for CASRSAGPIETQYF.

The chain has TRBV11-2 and TRBJ1-5, with D unresolved. The CDR3 spans 12 residues. Germline V gives CDR1 SGHAT, CDR2 FQNNGV. V lost 2 bases to trimming and J lost 9 bases, with 8 bases between them. DNA for the CDR3: TGTGCCAGCAGCTTACCCGGAGGGCCCCAGCATTTT. Translating it yields CASSLPGGPQHF.

The V gene is TRBV27, the J gene TRBJ2-4, with TRBD2 as a possible D gene (6 bases). The CDR3 extends over 16 amino acids. The germline gives CDR1 MNHEY, CDR2 SMNVEV (reference sequence). V gave up 7 bases and J gave up 7 bases, with 23 bases separating them. In DNA, the CDR3 is TGTGCCAGCACCTTAGGCCGGGACTCCCTGGGGAACATTCAGTACTTC. It is translated as CASTLGRDSLGNIQYF.

This chain connects TRBV15 to TRBJ2-2; possible D gene TRBD2, 6 bases. The CDR3 spans 16 residues. V was trimmed by 1 base and J by 1 base, leaving 10 bases between them. Germline lookup yields CDR1 LNHNV and CDR2 YYDKDF (reference sequence). In DNA, the CDR3 is TGTGCCACCAGCAGAGTGGGGGGAAGGAACACCGGGGAGCTGTTTTTT. Translating gives CATSRVGGRNTGELFF. The complete variable domain, with remaining parts taken from reference TRBV15 and TRBJ2-2, reads DAMVIQNPRYQVTQFGKPVTLSCSQTLNHNVMYWYQQKSSQAPKLLFHYYDKDFNNEADTPDNFQSRRPNTSFCFLDIRSPGLGDTAMYLCATSRVGGRNTGELFFGEGSRLTVL.

DNA for the CDR3: TGTGCCAGCAGCCAACGAGTTAGCAGGGTCGGTGAGCAGTTCTTC. Protein product: CASSQRVSRVGEQFF. The V gene is TRBV3-1 (or the pseudogene TRBV3-2), the J gene TRBJ2-1; weak D call: TRBD1 (5 bases). The length of the CDR3 is 15 residues. CDR1 and CDR2 from the germline V gene are LGHDT and YNNKEL (reference sequence). V was cut by 2 bases and J by 9 bases, with 17 bases left in between.

This sequence joins TRBV6-6 and TRBJ1-1; D gene uncertain. The germline V gene encodes CDR1 MNHNY and CDR2 SVGAGI (reference sequence). This CDR3 region has 15 residues. Trimming removed 6 bases at V and 2 bases at J, with 16 bases between. The CDR3 DNA is TGTGCCAGCAGCACCATCCAGATACTAAACACTGAAGCTTTCTTT. Translated: CASSTIQILNTEAFF.

For the CDR3, the DNA is TGCGCCAGCGCATCAAGGGGAGAGACCCAGTACTTC. It is translated as CASASRGETQYF. The chain links TRBV23-1 to TRBJ2-5, with a tentative D call TRBD1 (5 bases). TRBV23-1 is assigned to the ORF class and has an uncertain function. The germline V and J ends were trimmed by 8 bases and 4 bases, with 11 bases remaining between them. The CDR3 runs to 12 residues.

V and J are TRBV10-3 and TRBJ1-2, with 7 bases that match TRBD1. With V trimmed by 6 bases and J by 5 bases, 12 bases remained unmatched. The CDR3 spans 15 residues. Germline V gene lookup returns CDR1 ENHRY and CDR2 SYGVKD. The CDR3 DNA reads as TGTGCCATCAGCGGGGGGGACAGTGACTCATATGGCTACACCTTC. Amino acids: CAISGGDSDSYGYTF.

The V and J genes are TRBV7-9 and TRBJ2-5, with 7 positions matching TRBD1. Germline V lookup: CDR1 SEHNR, CDR2 FQNEAQ (reference sequence). V shed 3 bases and J 5 bases; nucleotides not matched to a gene: 6. This CDR3 region has 14 residues. The chain's CDR3 is CASSLTGPGETQYF. In DNA, the CDR3 is TGTGCCAGCAGCTTGACAGGGCCGGGGGAGACCCAGTACTTC.

The CDR3 DNA sequence: TGTTCCTCCAGCTGGGAGGTGGGAGATACGCAGTATTTT. It encodes CSSSWEVGDTQYF. The chain links TRBV3-1 (or the pseudogene TRBV3-2) to TRBJ2-3; TRBD2 is a possible D gene (6 bases). Germline CDR1 reads LGHDT; CDR2 reads YNNKEL (reference sequence). This CDR3 has 13 amino acids.

In its sample, this clone was seen once. The chain combines TRBV6-4 with TRBJ1-1; D is unclear. CDR1 is MRHNA and CDR2 is SNTAGT in the germline V gene. V shed 2 bases and J shed 1 base, with 14 bases lying between them. The CDR3 spans 16 residues. Here the CDR3 DNA reads TGTGCCAGCAGTGACCCTTACACCCTCCCGAACACTGAAGCTTTCTTT. The encoded protein is CASSDPYTLPNTEAFF.

This clone is a singleton in its sample. The chain has TRBV5-1 and TRBJ2-1; TRBD1 matches at 12 bases. V trimming: 2 bases; J trimming: 8 bases; junction bases outside the gene matches: 8. In germline, CDR1 is SGHRS, CDR2 YFSETQ. The CDR3 is 16 residues long. The CDR3 here is CASSFGWDRGLHEQFF. The CDR3, as DNA: TGCGCCAGCAGCTTCGGTTGGGACAGGGGGCTTCATGAGCAGTTCTTC.

The chain is built from TRBV3-1 (or the pseudogene TRBV3-2) and TRBJ2-1; the match to TRBD2 covers 8 bases. The V segment lost 6 bases and the J segment 9 bases; nucleotides outside the gene matches: 13. Looked up from germline, CDR1 is LGHDT and CDR2 is YNNKEL (reference sequence). This CDR3 region has 15 residues. In DNA, the CDR3 is TGTGCCAGCAGACGAGCGGGGGCCTCCTCCGCTGAGCAGTTCTTC. Translated, it gives CASRRAGASSAEQFF.

The rearrangement links TRBV14 to TRBJ2-3; maybe TRBD2 (6 bases). This CDR3 region has 11 residues. V lost 5 bases, J lost 8 bases, and 8 bases lay in between. Germline CDR1 SGHDN, CDR2 FVKESK. CDR3 sequence (DNA): TGTGCCAGCAGCTCAGCGGGTACGCAGTATTTT. It translates to CASSSAGTQYF. The whole variable domain, remainder taken from reference TRBV14 and TRBJ2-3, is EAGVTQFPSHSVIEKGQTVTLRCDPISGHDNLYWYRRVMGKEIKFLLHFVKESKQDESGMPNNRFLAERTGGTYSTLKVQPAELEDSGVYFCASSSAGTQYFGPGTRLTVL.

CDR3 coding DNA: TGCGCCAGCAGCTTGACTGCCCCGATGGCTAATGAAAAACTGTTTTTT. Protein product: CASSLTAPMANEKLFF. The J gene is TRBJ1-4, the V gene TRBV5-1, with D hard to call. Germline V CDR1 and CDR2: SGHRS, YFSETQ. V lost 1 base and J lost 3, with 13 bases in between. The CDR3 is 16 amino acids. The variable domain in full, completed from reference TRBV5-1 and TRBJ1-4, reads KAGVTQTPRYLIKTRGQQVTLSCSPISGHRSVSWYQQTPGQGLQFLFEYFSETQRNKGNFPGRFSGRQFSNSRSEMNVSTLELGDSALYLCASSLTAPMANEKLFFGSGTQLSVL.